The clone carrying this T cell receptor (beta chain) was recorded a few times. The method was immunoSEQ multiplex PCR; TCRdb's version includes in-frame clones alone and lacks a portion of them. Of more than 14,000 clones listed, 86% are singletons. This CDR3 contains 13 residues. The V end lost 1 base, the J end lost 4 bases, and 4 bases lay between the germline ends. Germline V gene lookup returns CDR1 SSHAT and CDR2 FNYEAQ (reference sequence). These data belong to a study of T cell changes during pregnancy in multiple sclerosis. The sample here was CD8+ T cells from peripheral blood mononuclear cells, taken in the first trimester of pregnancy. The clonotype comes from a female donor with multiple sclerosis, enrolled in a pregnancy study. V and J are TRBV7-7 and TRBJ2-2; D not resolved. For the CDR3, the DNA is TGTGCCAGCAGCTTAGGGAGCACCGGGGAGCTGTTTTTT. Amino acids: CASSLGSTGELFF.